This T cell receptor beta chain was captured by sequencing in a study of identical twins. General study findings and limits: The presence of invariant MAIT and iNKT cells could partly confound analyses of zero-insertion sequences. Beta out-of-frame sequences showed weaker excess sharing between twins.

In this sample, this clonotype turned up many times. Its antigen is not known. Germline lookup yields CDR1 LGHDT and CDR2 YNNKEL (reference sequence). The germline V and J ends were trimmed by 4 bases and 4 bases, with 19 bases remaining between them. The CDR3 extends over 17 amino acids. One entry per CDR3 protein results from TCRdb running MiXCR on the 5' RACE reads. The sample lists a few hundred thousand distinct CDR3 sequences, roughly 10% seen once, with approximately 6.5% in the top ten. These data also featured in a second study, about yellow fever vaccine responses in identical twins.

The receptor comes from a woman between 18 and 30 years old in good health. The sequenced sample consisted of CD8+ T cells sorted from blood. The V and J genes are TRBV3-1 and TRBJ2-2, with D tentatively TRBD1 or TRBD2 (5 bases each). CDR3 nucleotides: TGTGCCAGCAGCCCAGTCGGGTGGGGCGGAGGCACCGGGGAGCTGTTTTTT. It is translated as CASSPVGWGGGTGELFF.